What follows are 9 T cell receptor beta chains derived from one specimen sequenced in a study of CD8+ T cells in alopecia areata. Treatment: oral pan-JAK inhibitor, 5-10 mg twice daily. As the sequencing template, cDNA was produced by extracting RNA and reverse transcribing it. TCRdb's copy holds only in-frame clones and misses some; the assay was immunoSEQ multiplex PCR. The repertoire holds around 100,000 clones, around 84% seen once, with 11% in the top ten. Sample: CD8+ T cells sorted from blood, taken at approximately week 34, from a patient treated with tofacitinib. Receptors originate from a human donor with alopecia areata.

The V gene is TRBV15, the J gene TRBJ2-7, with D uncertain. V lost 3 bases, J lost 5 bases, and 11 bases lay in between. This CDR3 is 13 amino acids long. Per germline, CDR1 LNHNV and CDR2 YYDKDF (reference sequence). Written as DNA, the CDR3 is TGTGCCACCAGCAGCCGTAGGGATAACGAGCAGTACTTC. It translates to CATSSRRDNEQYF.

The rearrangement links TRBV5-1 to TRBJ2-3; 12 positions agree with TRBD2. The CDR3 length is 17 residues. Germline V gene data show CDR1 as SGHRS and CDR2 as YFSETQ. V was clipped by 4 bases and J by 2 bases; unmatched bases: 8. This chain's CDR3 is CASSGTSGGTNTDTQYF. The CDR3, as DNA: TGCGCCAGCAGCGGAACTAGCGGGGGGACTAACACAGATACGCAGTATTTT. Full variable domain (rest looked up from reference TRBV5-1 and TRBJ2-3): KAGVTQTPRYLIKTRGQQVTLSCSPISGHRSVSWYQQTPGQGLQFLFEYFSETQRNKGNFPGRFSGRQFSNSRSEMNVSTLELGDSALYLCASSGTSGGTNTDTQYFGPGTRLTVL.

This chain uses TRBV10-3 with TRBJ2-5; 7 positions agree with TRBD1. This CDR3 is 14 amino acids long. The germline V gene has CDR1 ENHRY and CDR2 SYGVKD. Trimming removed 3 bases from V and 2 bases from J; junction bases left unmatched: 3. The CDR3: CAISDPGQQETQYF. In DNA form, the CDR3 reads TGTGCCATCAGTGATCCGGGACAGCAAGAGACCCAGTACTTC.

This chain uses TRBV27 with TRBJ1-4; no clear D gene. Deletions cut 5 bases from V and 6 bases from J, with 13 bases between. The CDR3 is made up of 14 amino acids. The germline V gene has CDR1 MNHEY and CDR2 SMNVEV (reference sequence). The CDR3 DNA is TGTGCCAGCAGTCCCCCTGGGCCCTATGAAAAACTGTTTTTT. Translation gives CASSPPGPYEKLFF.

This rearrangement joins TRBV5-1 to TRBJ2-2; 7 bases align to TRBD1. CDR1 and CDR2 (germline): SGHRS, YFSETQ. V dropped 5 bases and J dropped 4; count of bases not matched to a gene: 11. This CDR3 has 16 amino acids. CDR3: CASSYTPGQPTGELFF. Written as DNA, the CDR3 is TGCGCCAGCAGTTATACGCCGGGACAGCCCACCGGGGAGCTGTTTTTT.

This chain connects TRBV6-1 to TRBJ2-7; no reliable D call. Trimming shortened V by 1 base and J by 2 bases, and 12 bases separated the two germline ends. This CDR3 contains 15 residues. The germline gives CDR1 MNHNS, CDR2 SASEGT. CDR3 sequence (DNA): TGTGCCAGCAGTGAAGATATCGGGTTCCCCTACGAGCAGTACTTC. This encodes CASSEDIGFPYEQYF.

This clone appeared a single time. V gene TRBV7-9 combines with J gene TRBJ2-7, with D perhaps matching TRBD2 (6 bases). The V and J ends lost 4 bases and 12 bases respectively, with 16 bases between them. This CDR3 is built from 12 residues. Germline lookup yields CDR1 SEHNR and CDR2 FQNEAQ (reference sequence). CDR3 sequence reads: CASSSLGREAYF. CDR3 sequence (DNA): TGTGCCAGCAGCTCCCTGGGCAGGGAGGCGTACTTC.

A few counts support this clone. This chain uses TRBV21-1 with TRBJ2-7; the table assigns TRBD1, which was not confirmed against the DNA. TRBV21-1 is labeled a pseudogene. This CDR3 contains 15 residues. The CDR3 bases are TGTGCCAGCAGCAAACGACAGTTTTGGAACGGCGAGCAGTACTTC. This gives the protein CASSKRQFWNGEQYF.

This clone was found a few times. The CDR3 protein is CASSDTANNEQFF. As DNA, the CDR3 is TGTGCCAGCAGTGACACGGCTAACAATGAGCAGTTCTTC. The V call is TRBV6-5, the J call TRBJ2-1; D is ambiguous. The germline gives CDR1 MNHEY, CDR2 SVGAGI. The CDR3 is 13 residues long. V lost 5 bases and J lost 5, with 10 bases in between.